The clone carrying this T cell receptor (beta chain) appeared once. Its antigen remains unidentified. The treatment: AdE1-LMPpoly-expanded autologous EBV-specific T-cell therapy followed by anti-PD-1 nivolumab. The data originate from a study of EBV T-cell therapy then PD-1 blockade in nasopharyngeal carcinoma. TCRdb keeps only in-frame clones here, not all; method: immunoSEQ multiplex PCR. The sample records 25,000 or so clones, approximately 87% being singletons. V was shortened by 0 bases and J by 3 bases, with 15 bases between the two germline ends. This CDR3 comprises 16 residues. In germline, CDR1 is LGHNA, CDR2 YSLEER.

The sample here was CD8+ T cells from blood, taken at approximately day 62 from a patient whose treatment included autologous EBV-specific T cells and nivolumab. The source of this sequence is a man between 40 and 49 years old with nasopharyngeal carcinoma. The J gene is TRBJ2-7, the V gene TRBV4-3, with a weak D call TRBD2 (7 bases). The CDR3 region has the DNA TGCGCCAGCAGCCAAGATCGACGGGGGGCCGGCTACGAGCAGTACTTC. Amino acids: CASSQDRRGAGYEQYF.